This TCR beta chain derives from a study of a mutant IDH1 vaccine in newly diagnosed glioma. Across the study: Treated patients comprised about 62% males and about 40% females, mean age roughly 44 years. Most patients had received both radiotherapy and temozolomide, the prior options being radiotherapy, temozolomide, or both.

Using immunoSEQ multiplex PCR, the repertoire was profiled, and TCRdb retains in-frame clones only, with some absent. The repertoire holds under 35,000 clones, with approximately 86% as singletons. The time point was: baseline, week 1 (first vaccination visit). Noted treatment: pre-vaccination baseline after standard-of-care therapy. With V trimmed by 8 bases and J by 4 bases, 6 bases remained unmatched. The length of the CDR3 is 13 residues. CDR1 and CDR2 (germline): MNHEY, SVGAGI. The specimen comprised PBMCs, sampled from a glioma patient treated with radiotherapy, temozolomide or both. The sequence derives from a woman in her thirties or forties with glioma. V is TRBV6-5 and J is TRBJ2-7, with 9 bases fitting TRBD1. The CDR3: CASRGQGRYEQYF. The CDR3 DNA is TGTGCCAGCCGAGGACAGGGGAGGTACGAGCAGTACTTC.